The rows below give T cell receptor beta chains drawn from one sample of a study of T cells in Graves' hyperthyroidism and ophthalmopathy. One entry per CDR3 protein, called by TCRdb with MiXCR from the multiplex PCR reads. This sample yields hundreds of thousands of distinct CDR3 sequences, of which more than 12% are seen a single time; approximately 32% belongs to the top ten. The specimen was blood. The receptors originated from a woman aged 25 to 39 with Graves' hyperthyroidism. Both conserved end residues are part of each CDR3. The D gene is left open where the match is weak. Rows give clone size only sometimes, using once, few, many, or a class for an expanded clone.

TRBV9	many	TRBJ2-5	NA	CASSVGTEETQYF	TGTGCCAGCAGCGTAGGGACAGAAGAGACCCAGTACTTC
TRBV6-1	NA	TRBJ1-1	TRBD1	CASRRGQGSTEAFF	TGTGCCAGCAGACGAGGACAGGGCAGCACTGAAGCTTTCTTT
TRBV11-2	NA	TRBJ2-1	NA	CASSLDPWNEQFF	TGTGCCAGCAGCTTAGATCCCTGGAATGAGCAGTTCTTC
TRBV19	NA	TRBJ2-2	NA	CASSILASTGELFF	TGTGCCAGTAGTATATTAGCCAGCACCGGGGAGCTGTTTTTT
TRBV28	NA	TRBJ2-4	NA	CASSLGRFKYF	TGTGCCAGCAGTCTGGGCCGGTTTAAGTACTTC
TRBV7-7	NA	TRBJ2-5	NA	CASSPGAGDLETQYF	TGTGCTAGCAGCCCCGGGGCAGGGGATCTGGAGACCCAGTACTTC
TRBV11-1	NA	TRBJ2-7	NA	CASSLPGSPTSFLEQYF	TGTGCCAGCAGCTTACCCGGGAGTCCCACCTCTTTCTTGGAGCAGTACTTC
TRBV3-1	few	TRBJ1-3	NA	CASSQTLISGNTIYF	TGTGCCAGCAGCCAAACATTGATCTCTGGAAACACCATATATTTT
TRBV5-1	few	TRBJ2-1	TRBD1	CASSLAGTGGNEQFF	TGCGCCAGCAGCTTGGCGGGGACAGGGGGGAATGAGCAGTTCTTC
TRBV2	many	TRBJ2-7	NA	CASKISSSYEQYF	TGTGCCAGCAAGATCTCGAGCTCCTACGAGCAGTACTTC
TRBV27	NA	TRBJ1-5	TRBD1	CASSRTGVSNQPQHF	TGTGCCAGCAGTCGGACAGGAGTAAGCAATCAGCCCCAGCATTTT
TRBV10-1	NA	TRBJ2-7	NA	CANRGVFGEQYF	TGCGCGAACAGAGGGGTTTTTGGGGAGCAGTACTTC
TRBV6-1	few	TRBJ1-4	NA	CASSARTRGSEKLFF	TGTGCCAGCAGTGCACGGACGAGAGGGAGTGAAAAACTGTTTTTT
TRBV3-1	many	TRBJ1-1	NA	CASSQDGTEAFF	TGTGCCAGCAGCCAAGACGGGACGGAAGCTTTCTTT